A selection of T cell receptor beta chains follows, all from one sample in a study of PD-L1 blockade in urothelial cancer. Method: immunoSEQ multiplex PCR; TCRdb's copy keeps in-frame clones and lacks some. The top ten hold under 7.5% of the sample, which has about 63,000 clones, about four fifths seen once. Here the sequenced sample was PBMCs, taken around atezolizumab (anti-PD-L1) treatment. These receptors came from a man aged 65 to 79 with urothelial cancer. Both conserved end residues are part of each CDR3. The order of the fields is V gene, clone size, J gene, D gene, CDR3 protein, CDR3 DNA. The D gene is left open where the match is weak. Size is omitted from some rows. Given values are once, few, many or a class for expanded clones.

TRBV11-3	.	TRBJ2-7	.	CASSRAHGSYEQYF	TGTGCCAGCTCCAGGGCGCATGGCTCCTACGAGCAGTACTTC
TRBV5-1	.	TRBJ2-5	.	CASSLEVVQEGETQYF	TGCGCCAGCAGCTTGGAGGTTGTACAGGAGGGGGAGACCCAGTACTTC
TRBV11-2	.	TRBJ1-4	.	CASSFQRDNEKLFF	TGTGCCAGCAGCTTCCAACGGGATAATGAAAAACTGTTTTTT
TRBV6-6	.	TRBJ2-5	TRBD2	CASSFGGSVAQYF	TGTGCCAGCAGTTTCGGGGGGAGTGTGGCCCAGTACTTC
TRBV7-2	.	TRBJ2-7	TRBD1	CASSLAGTGSYEQYF	TGTGCCAGCAGCTTAGCCGGGACAGGGTCCTACGAGCAGTACTTC
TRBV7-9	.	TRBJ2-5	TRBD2	CASSLALAGGQETQYF	TGTGCCAGCAGCTTAGCATTAGCGGGGGGACAAGAGACCCAGTACTTC
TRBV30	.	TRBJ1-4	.	CAWNPSPATNEKLFF	TGTGCCTGGAATCCCTCCCCTGCAACTAATGAAAAACTGTTTTTT
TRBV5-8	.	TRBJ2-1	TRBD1	CASSWVDRGYNEQFF	TGTGCCAGCAGCTGGGTGGACAGGGGTTACAATGAGCAGTTCTTC
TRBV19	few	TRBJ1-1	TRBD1	CASSTLGTGNTEAFF	TGTGCCAGTAGTACGCTTGGGACAGGGAACACTGAAGCTTTCTTT
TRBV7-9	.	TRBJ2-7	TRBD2	CASSLGLAGDEQYF	TGTGCCAGCAGCTTAGGACTAGCGGGAGACGAGCAGTACTTC
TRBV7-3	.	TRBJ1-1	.	CASSLQGGGTEAFF	TGTGCCAGCAGCTTACAGGGAGGAGGAACTGAAGCTTTCTTT
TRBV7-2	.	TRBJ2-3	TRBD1	CASSYGTDLGDTQYF	TGTGCCAGCAGCTACGGGACAGACCTGGGAGATACGCAGTATTTT
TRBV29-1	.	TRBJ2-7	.	CSARGAGASPYEQYF	TGCAGCGCCCGGGGGGCGGGAGCATCCCCCTACGAGCAGTACTTC
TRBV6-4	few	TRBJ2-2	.	CASRETGELFF	TGTGCCTCTAGAGAAACCGGGGAGCTGTTTTTT
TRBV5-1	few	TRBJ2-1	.	CASSPGPVGGNEQFF	TGCGCCAGCAGCCCAGGACCGGTGGGGGGCAATGAGCAGTTCTTC
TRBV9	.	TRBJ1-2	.	CASSLEGNGYTF	TGTGCCAGCAGCTTGGAGGGGAACGGCTACACCTTC
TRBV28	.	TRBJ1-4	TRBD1	CASSPGQGREKLFF	TGTGCCAGCAGCCCCGGACAGGGGAGGGAAAAACTGTTTTTT
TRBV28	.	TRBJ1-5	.	CASSRLRNQPQHF	TGTGCCAGCAGCCGGTTAAGAAATCAGCCCCAGCATTTT
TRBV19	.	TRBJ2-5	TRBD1	CASSIRTGGNPEQETQYF	TGTGCCAGTAGTATAAGGACAGGGGGCAACCCGGAGCAAGAGACCCAGTACTTC
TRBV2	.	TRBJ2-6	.	CASSQPSRALSKILTF	TGTGCCAGCAGTCAACCTTCCCGCGCCCTAAGCAAGATCCTGACTTTC
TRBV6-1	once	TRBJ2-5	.	CASSELGGPLQETQYF	TGTGCCAGCAGTGAATTGGGGGGGCCCCTTCAAGAGACCCAGTACTTC
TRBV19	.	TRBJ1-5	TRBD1	CASSIATGGGSAQHF	TGTGCCAGTAGTATAGCCACAGGGGGAGGGTCAGCCCAGCATTTT
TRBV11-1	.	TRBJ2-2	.	CASSPGMVAATGELFF	TGTGCCAGCAGCCCGGGGATGGTAGCGGCCACCGGGGAGCTGTTTTTT
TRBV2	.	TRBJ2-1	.	CASRQLTSYNEQFF	TGTGCCAGCAGACAGCTTACCTCCTACAATGAGCAGTTCTTC
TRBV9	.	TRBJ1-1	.	CASSVEDIHTEAFF	TGTGCCAGCAGCGTAGAGGACATACACACTGAAGCTTTCTTT
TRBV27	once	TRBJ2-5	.	CASRATGLETQYF	TGTGCCAGCAGGGCTACAGGGTTAGAGACCCAGTACTTC
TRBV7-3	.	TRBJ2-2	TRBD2	CASSEGTSAAGELFF	TGTGCCAGCAGCGAGGGGACTAGCGCCGCCGGGGAGCTGTTTTTT
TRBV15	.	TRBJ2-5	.	CATSRDQGGETQYF	TGTGCCACCAGCAGAGATCAGGGTGGGGAGACCCAGTACTTC
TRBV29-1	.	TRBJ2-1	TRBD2	CSVERPTSASSYNEQFF	TGCAGCGTTGAACGACCGACTAGCGCGAGCTCCTACAATGAGCAGTTCTTC
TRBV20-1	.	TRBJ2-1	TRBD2	CSATRTSEQFF	TGCAGTGCTACTCGGACTAGCGAGCAGTTCTTC
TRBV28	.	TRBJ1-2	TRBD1	CASSSGTGGYYGYTF	TGTGCCAGCAGCTCTGGGACAGGGGGATACTATGGCTACACCTTC
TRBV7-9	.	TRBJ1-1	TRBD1	CASSLFGTGAAEAFF	TGTGCCAGCAGCTTATTTGGGACAGGGGCAGCTGAAGCTTTCTTT
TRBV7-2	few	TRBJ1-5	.	CASSLGQPGEPQHF	TGTGCCAGCAGCCTCGGACAGCCCGGGGAGCCCCAGCATTTT
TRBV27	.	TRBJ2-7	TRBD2	CASSSKRTSGGRFEQYF	TGTGCCAGCAGTTCCAAGCGGACTAGCGGGGGGAGGTTCGAGCAGTACTTC
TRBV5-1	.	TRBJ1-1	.	CASSNSGYAEAFF	TGCGCCAGCAGTAATAGCGGTTACGCTGAAGCTTTCTTT
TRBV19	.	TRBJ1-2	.	CASSIGQEVYGYTF	TGTGCCAGTAGTATAGGACAGGAAGTCTATGGCTACACCTTC
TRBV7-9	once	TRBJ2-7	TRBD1	CASSLQGASEQYF	TGTGCCAGCAGCTTACAGGGGGCCAGCGAGCAGTACTTC